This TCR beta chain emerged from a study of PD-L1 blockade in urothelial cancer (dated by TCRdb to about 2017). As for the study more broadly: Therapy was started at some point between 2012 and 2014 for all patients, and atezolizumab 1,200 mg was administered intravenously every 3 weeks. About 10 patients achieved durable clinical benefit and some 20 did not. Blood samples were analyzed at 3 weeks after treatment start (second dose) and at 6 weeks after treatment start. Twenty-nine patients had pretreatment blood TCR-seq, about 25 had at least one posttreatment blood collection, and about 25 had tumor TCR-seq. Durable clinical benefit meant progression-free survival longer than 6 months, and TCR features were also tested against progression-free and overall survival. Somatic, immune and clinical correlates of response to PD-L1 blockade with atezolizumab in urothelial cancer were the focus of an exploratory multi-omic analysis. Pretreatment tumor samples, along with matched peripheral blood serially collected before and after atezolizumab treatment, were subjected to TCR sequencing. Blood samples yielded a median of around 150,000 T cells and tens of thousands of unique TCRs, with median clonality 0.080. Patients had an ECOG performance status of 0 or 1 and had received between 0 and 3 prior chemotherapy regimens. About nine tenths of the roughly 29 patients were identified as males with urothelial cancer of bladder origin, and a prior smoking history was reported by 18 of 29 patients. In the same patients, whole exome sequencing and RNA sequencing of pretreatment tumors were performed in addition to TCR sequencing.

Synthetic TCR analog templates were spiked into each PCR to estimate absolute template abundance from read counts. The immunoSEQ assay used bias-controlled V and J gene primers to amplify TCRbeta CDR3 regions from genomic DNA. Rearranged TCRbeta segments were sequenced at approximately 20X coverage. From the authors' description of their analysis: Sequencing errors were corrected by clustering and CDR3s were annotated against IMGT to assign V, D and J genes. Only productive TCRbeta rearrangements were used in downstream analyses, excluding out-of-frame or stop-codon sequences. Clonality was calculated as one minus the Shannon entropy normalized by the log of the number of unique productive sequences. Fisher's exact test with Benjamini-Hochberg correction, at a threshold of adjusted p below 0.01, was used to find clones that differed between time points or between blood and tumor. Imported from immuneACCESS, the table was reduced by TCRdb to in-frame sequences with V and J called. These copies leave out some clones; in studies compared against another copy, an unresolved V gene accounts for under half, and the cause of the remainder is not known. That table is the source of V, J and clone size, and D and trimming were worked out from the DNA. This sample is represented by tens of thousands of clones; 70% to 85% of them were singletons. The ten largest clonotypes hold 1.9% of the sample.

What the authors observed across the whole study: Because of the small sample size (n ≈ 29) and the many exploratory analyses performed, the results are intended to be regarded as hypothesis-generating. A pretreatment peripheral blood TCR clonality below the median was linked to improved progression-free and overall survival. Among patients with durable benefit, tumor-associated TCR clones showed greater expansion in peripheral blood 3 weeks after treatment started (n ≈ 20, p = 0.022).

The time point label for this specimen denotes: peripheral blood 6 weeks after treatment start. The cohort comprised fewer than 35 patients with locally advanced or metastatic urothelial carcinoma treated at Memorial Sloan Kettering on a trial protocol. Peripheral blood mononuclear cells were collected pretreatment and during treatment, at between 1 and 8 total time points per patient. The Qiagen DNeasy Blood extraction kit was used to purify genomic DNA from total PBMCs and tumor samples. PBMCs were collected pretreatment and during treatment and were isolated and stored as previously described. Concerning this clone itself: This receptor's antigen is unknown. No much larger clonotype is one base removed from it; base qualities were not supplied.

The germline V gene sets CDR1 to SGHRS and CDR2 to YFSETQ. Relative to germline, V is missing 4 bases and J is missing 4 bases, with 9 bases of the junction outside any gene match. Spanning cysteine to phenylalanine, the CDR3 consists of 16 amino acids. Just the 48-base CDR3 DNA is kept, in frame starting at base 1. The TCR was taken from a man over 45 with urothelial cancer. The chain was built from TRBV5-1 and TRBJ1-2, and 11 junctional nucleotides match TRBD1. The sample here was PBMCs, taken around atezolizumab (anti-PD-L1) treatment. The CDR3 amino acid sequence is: CASSNGTGGRGYGYTF. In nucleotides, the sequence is TGCGCCAGCAGCAACGGGACAGGGGGTCGGGGCTATGGCTACACCTTC.